A selection of T cell receptor beta chains follows, all from one sample in a study of CXCR3-negative and CXCR3-positive naive CD8 T cells. TCRdb re-called the 5' RACE reads and catalogs CDR3 proteins one per entry, DNA excluded. The sample includes about 130,000 distinct CDR3 sequences. Sequencing was performed on naive CXCR3+ CD8+ T cells from blood. Receptors originate from a human donor in good health. Some clones in this sample may be carry-over from other donors' samples. Both conserved end residues are part of each CDR3.

J	V	CDR3
TRBJ2-1	TRBV29-1	CSVEDGNRAHSYNEQFF
TRBJ2-1	TRBV7-6	CASSPSTSGGIDNEQFF
TRBJ2-7	TRBV21-1	CASKPLGSGNLEQYF
TRBJ2-7	TRBV5-5	CASSLGGSSSYEQYF
TRBJ2-7	TRBV12-3/TRBV12-4	CASSFRPHSYEQYF
TRBJ1-1	TRBV2	CASSPDRVDEAFF
TRBJ2-7	TRBV29-1	CSVSRDYLSEQYF
TRBJ2-7	TRBV20-1	CSARDQLAGESYEQYF
TRBJ2-1	TRBV30	CASPGVSYNEQFF
TRBJ1-5	TRBV7-2	CASSLSSGSQPQHF
TRBJ2-1	TRBV18	CASSPVGEGNDQFF
TRBJ2-3	TRBV6-4	CASSDGTGGPDTQYF
TRBJ1-1	TRBV7-9	CASSLIRDLPTMNTEAFF
TRBJ2-7	TRBV28	CASSTSLGGAYEQYF